These T cell receptor beta chains were read from a single sample in a study of T cell changes during pregnancy in multiple sclerosis. Generated by immunoSEQ multiplex PCR, the TCRdb table keeps only in-frame clones and is missing some. The sample holds tens of thousands of clones, under 95% seen once. Sequencing used CD4+ T cells from peripheral blood mononuclear cells, obtained in the second trimester of pregnancy. These receptors all come from a female donor in good health, enrolled as a control in a pregnancy study. Both conserved end residues are part of each CDR3. D genes are given only for firm matches. Not all rows give a size; the values are once, few, many and, for expanded clones, a class.

TRBJ2-4 NA TRBV30 NA CAWSVGYQDIQYF TGTGCCTGGAGTGTAGGTTATCAGGACATTCAGTACTTC
TRBJ2-6 NA TRBV6-1 NA CASSEGNRVGANVLTF TGTGCCAGCAGTGAAGGGAACAGGGTTGGGGCCAACGTCCTGACTTTC
TRBJ1-1 TRBD1 TRBV27 NA CASSLQGVMNTEAFF TGTGCCAGCAGTTTACAGGGGGTAATGAACACTGAAGCTTTCTTT
TRBJ1-2 NA TRBV19 NA CASSRPPREYYGYTF TGTGCCAGTAGTAGGCCCCCCCGGGAGTACTATGGCTACACCTTC
TRBJ1-6 NA TRBV12-2 NA CASRLETGRVNSPLHF TGTGCAAGTCGCTTAGAGACTGGCAGGGTAAATTCACCCCTCCACTTT
TRBJ2-2 TRBD1 TRBV6-1 NA CASSAGQGAGPNTGELFF TGTGCCAGCAGTGCTGGACAGGGGGCCGGTCCGAACACCGGGGAGCTGTTTTTT
TRBJ1-2 NA TRBV6-5 few CASHGEANYGYTF TGTGCCAGCCACGGGGAAGCTAACTATGGCTACACCTTC
TRBJ2-3 NA TRBV2 NA CASRESDTQYF TGTGCCAGCAGGGAGTCAGATACGCAGTATTTT
TRBJ1-1 NA TRBV5-1 NA CASSLGHRNTEAFF TGCGCCAGCAGCTTGGGACATCGGAACACTGAAGCTTTCTTT
TRBJ1-1 NA TRBV18 NA CASSPRAATEAFF TGTGCCAGCTCACCGAGGGCCGCTACTGAAGCTTTCTTT
TRBJ1-2 NA TRBV5-6 NA CASSLDQGGGYTF TGTGCCAGCAGCTTGGACCAGGGAGGTGGCTACACCTTC
TRBJ1-5 TRBD1 TRBV27 NA CASSRGTESQPQHF TGTGCCAGCAGCCGCGGGACAGAGAGCCAGCCCCAGCATTTT